What follows are 30 T cell receptor beta chains derived from one specimen sequenced in a study of shared clonotypes between healthy human individuals. Selected positively for CCR7 and CD45RO-negative, naive CD8 cells excluded terminally differentiated effector memory CD45RA+ cells. Some clones are missing from TCRdb's copy, which holds only in-frame ones; the method was immunoSEQ multiplex PCR. This table holds about 2.2 million clones, roughly 93% found once. The specimen sequenced was naive CD8+ T cells from PBMCs. These receptor sequences come from a man aged 18 to 30 in good health. Some clones in this sample may be carry-over from other donors' samples.

The V and J genes are TRBV5-6 and TRBJ2-3, with D possibly being TRBD1 or TRBD2 (5 bases each). With 5 bases removed from V and 11 bases from J, the gap between germline ends came to 12 bases. The CDR3 is made up of 11 amino acids. Germline V gives CDR1 SGHDT, CDR2 YYEEEE. The CDR3 nucleotides are TGTGCCAGCAGTAAGGGGACCCTGCAGTATTTT. The encoded protein is CASSKGTLQYF.

V is TRBV7-9 and J is TRBJ2-7; no clear D. Germline V gives CDR1 SEHNR, CDR2 FQNEAQ (reference sequence). V lost 5 bases, J lost 2 bases, and 13 bases lay in between. CDR3 length: 14 amino acids. The CDR3 here is CASSHPAGPYEQYF. The CDR3 DNA is TGTGCCAGCAGCCATCCGGCCGGGCCCTACGAGCAGTACTTC. Together with reference TRBV7-9 and TRBJ2-7, the CDR3 gives the full variable domain: DTGVSQNPRHKITKRGQNVTFRCDPISEHNRLYWYRQTLGQGPEFLTYFQNEAQLEKSRLLSDRFSAERPKGSFSTLEIQRTEQGDSAMYLCASSHPAGPYEQYFGPGTRLTVT.

The chain joins TRBV19 to TRBJ1-1; D gene unclear. The germline V and J ends were trimmed by 5 bases and 3 bases, with 7 bases remaining between them. From germline, CDR1 is LNHDA and CDR2 SQIVND (reference sequence). This CDR3 spans 12 amino acids. The CDR3 bases are TGTGCCAGTAGTTGGAGCTACACTGAAGCTTTCTTT. It translates to CASSWSYTEAFF.

This clone was seen just once. The V call is TRBV7-8, the J call TRBJ2-7, with D perhaps matching TRBD1 (5 bases). CDR1 is SGHVS, CDR2 FQNEAQ, per germline. Trimming shortened V by 4 bases and J by 1 base, and 8 bases separated the two germline ends. The CDR3 has 13 amino acids. The CDR3 DNA sequence: TGTGCCAGCAGCTATAAGGGGTCCTACGAGCAGTACTTC. Its protein product is CASSYKGSYEQYF.

This chain uses TRBV7-2 with TRBJ1-2, with 11 bases identical to TRBD1. The CDR3 length is 14 residues. V gave up 2 bases and J gave up 6 bases; unmatched junction bases: 2. Germline CDR1 SGHTA, CDR2 FQGNSA. The CDR3 loop is CASSLPDRGHGYTF. CDR3 DNA sequence: TGTGCCAGCAGCTTACCGGACAGGGGGCATGGCTACACCTTC.

The V and J genes are TRBV28 and TRBJ1-2, with 7 nucleotides matching TRBD1. Germline V gene data show CDR1 as MDHEN and CDR2 as SYDVKM. V lost 5 bases to trimming and J lost 0 bases; unmatched junction nucleotides: 6. There are 15 residues in the CDR3. The CDR3 DNA reads TGTGCCAGCAGTGACGGGACAGTGGCTAACTATGGCTACACCTTC. Amino acids: CASSDGTVANYGYTF.

About this clone itself: The sample holds other DNA sequences that translate to the same CDR3. This chain uses TRBV9 with TRBJ2-3; 12 nucleotides align to TRBD2. CDR1 is SGDLS and CDR2 is YYNGEE in the germline V gene. The CDR3 runs to 16 residues. Losses at the gene ends were 2 bases for V and 3 bases for J; bases not matched to a gene: 4. The CDR3 reads CASSVSGTSGTDTQYF. The CDR3 nucleotides read TGTGCCAGCAGCGTCTCCGGGACTAGCGGGACAGATACGCAGTATTTT.

The gene calls are TRBV27 and TRBJ2-7; D possibly uses TRBD1 or TRBD2 (6 bases each). Trimming took 1 base from V and 3 from J, leaving 13 bases between them. The CDR3 consists of 15 residues. CDR1 and CDR2 (germline): MNHEY, SMNVEV (reference sequence). In nucleotides, the CDR3 is TGTGCCAGCAGTTTATTACAGGGACTCCTCTACGAGCAGTACTTC. It encodes CASSLLQGLLYEQYF.

This sequence joins TRBV9 and TRBJ2-7; 9 bases are shared with TRBD1. CDR1 and CDR2 from the germline V gene are SGDLS and YYNGEE. V shed 3 bases, J shed 5 bases, and the junction held 9 bases outside the gene matches. This CDR3 is 15 amino acids long. The CDR3 DNA reads as TGTGCCAGCAGCGACGTGACAGGGGGTGACGACGAGCAGTACTTC. Translation: CASSDVTGGDDEQYF. Supplemented by reference TRBV9 and TRBJ2-7, the full variable domain reads DSGVTQTPKHLITATGQRVTLRCSPRSGDLSVYWYQQSLDQGLQFLIQYYNGEERAKGNILERFSAQQFPDLHSELNLSSLELGDSALYFCASSDVTGGDDEQYFGPGTRLTVT.

The rearrangement links TRBV7-9 to TRBJ1-2; weak D call: TRBD1 (6 bases). V shed 2 bases and J shed 6 bases, with 19 bases lying between them. Germline loops: CDR1 SEHNR, CDR2 FQNEAQ (reference sequence). This CDR3 comprises 16 residues. The CDR3 reads CASSLLFSGEWNGYTF. The CDR3 nucleotides are TGTGCCAGCAGCTTACTCTTCTCAGGGGAGTGGAATGGCTACACCTTC.

The J gene is TRBJ1-1, the V gene TRBV19; 7 positions match TRBD1. Per germline, CDR1 LNHDA and CDR2 SQIVND (reference sequence). V was clipped by 5 bases and J by 7 bases; unmatched bases: 10. CDR3 length: 14 residues. In DNA, the CDR3 is TGTGCCAGTAGTGGGGACAGCGGGGAGGGTGAAGCTTTCTTT. Its translation: CASSGDSGEGEAFF.

In the case of this clone: Other DNA sequences in the sample encode the same CDR3. The rearrangement joins TRBV9 to TRBJ2-5, with D perhaps matching TRBD2 (5 bases). The CDR3 sequence is 13 residues long. Per the germline V gene, CDR1 is SGDLS and CDR2 is YYNGEE. Trimming pared 0 bases from V and 4 bases from J, leaving 7 bases between. DNA for the CDR3: TGTGCCAGCAGCGTAGGTCGGGGAGAGACCCAGTACTTC. Its protein product is CASSVGRGETQYF. Together with reference TRBV9 and TRBJ2-5, the CDR3 gives the full variable domain: DSGVTQTPKHLITATGQRVTLRCSPRSGDLSVYWYQQSLDQGLQFLIQYYNGEERAKGNILERFSAQQFPDLHSELNLSSLELGDSALYFCASSVGRGETQYFGPGTRLLVL.

The rearrangement uses TRBV7-9 and TRBJ2-1, with 11 bases fitting TRBD2. V shed 5 bases and J 7 bases; nucleotides not matched to a gene: 7. CDR1 is SEHNR and CDR2 is FQNEAQ in the germline V gene (reference sequence). This CDR3 region has 15 residues. This CDR3 is CASSKSGLAENEQFF. CDR3 nucleotides: TGTGCCAGCAGCAAGTCGGGACTAGCGGAAAATGAGCAGTTCTTC.

The chain recombines TRBV30 with TRBJ1-4; D not certain. Germline-derived CDR1 and CDR2 are GTSNPN and SVGIG (reference sequence). Trimming cost V 4 bases and J 4 bases, with 7 bases left between them. There are 12 residues in the CDR3. In DNA form, the CDR3 reads TGTGCCTGGAATGACATTAATGAAAAACTGTTTTTT. Encoded protein: CAWNDINEKLFF. Full variable domain (rest looked up from reference TRBV30 and TRBJ1-4): SQTIHQWPATLVQPVGSPLSLECTVEGTSNPNLYWYRQAAGRGLQLLFYSVGIGQISSEVPQNLSASRPQDRQFILSSKKLLLSDSGFYLCAWNDINEKLFFGSGTQLSVL.

This chain joins TRBV27 and TRBJ2-1; 9 positions match TRBD1. The CDR3 is 16 amino acids. The trim removed 0 bases at V and 10 bases at J, leaving 10 bases unmatched. Germline-derived CDR1 and CDR2 are MNHEY and SMNVEV (reference sequence). The CDR3 reads CASSLSAGDRAREQFF. CDR3 sequence (DNA): TGTGCCAGCAGTTTATCGGCGGGGGACAGGGCCCGCGAGCAGTTCTTC.

In this sample, this clone turned up once. V and J are TRBV27 and TRBJ2-7; TRBD1 matches at 9 bases. The CDR3 is 16 amino acids. In germline, CDR1 is MNHEY, CDR2 SMNVEV (reference sequence). After removal of 3 bases from V and 2 bases from J, the junction contained 8 bases not matched to a gene. CDR3 region: CASSFLLGTGPYEQYF. CDR3 DNA: TGTGCCAGCAGTTTTTTATTAGGGACAGGGCCCTACGAGCAGTACTTC.

This clone was detected only once. The V call is TRBV6-6, the J call TRBJ1-2; the D gene is possibly TRBD1 (6 bases). V gave up 8 bases and J gave up 7 bases, with 11 bases separating them. Germline CDR1 reads MNHNY; CDR2 reads SVGAGI (reference sequence). The CDR3 is made up of 11 amino acids. The CDR3 coding sequence is TGTGCCAGCCAAACAGGGTCTGGCTACACCTTC. Translating gives CASQTGSGYTF.

The chain's CDR3 is CASSLGYPNEQFF. CDR3 DNA: TGTGCCAGCAGTTTAGGCTACCCCAATGAGCAGTTCTTC. V gene TRBV27 combines with J gene TRBJ2-1, with D unresolved. Trimming cost V 2 bases and J 6 bases, with 8 bases left between them. CDR3 length equals 13 residues. The germline V gene encodes CDR1 MNHEY and CDR2 SMNVEV (reference sequence).

The chain carries TRBV27 and TRBJ1-1; TRBD1 agrees at 7 bases. V lost 2 bases and J lost 6; bases outside the gene matches: 0. This CDR3 region has 12 residues. Germline values: CDR1 MNHEY, CDR2 SMNVEV (reference sequence). CDR3 region: CASSLGTAEAFF. CDR3 nucleotide sequence: TGTGCCAGCAGTTTAGGGACAGCTGAAGCTTTCTTT.

The chain uses TRBV9 and TRBJ2-3, with TRBD2 matching over 8 bases. This CDR3 has 15 residues. The V gene's germline CDR1 is SGDLS and CDR2 YYNGEE. The ends lost 3 bases at V and 4 bases at J; junction bases unmatched: 7. CDR3 protein: CASSAGGGVADTQYF. Here the CDR3 DNA reads TGTGCCAGCAGCGCCGGGGGGGGCGTAGCAGATACGCAGTATTTT.

DNA of the CDR3: TGTGCCAGCAGTCATACTAGCGGGGTCGGCAAGCAGTACTTC. Encoded protein: CASSHTSGVGKQYF. The chain is built from TRBV7-8 and TRBJ2-7, with 10 bases that match TRBD2. The CDR3 contains 14 residues. The V and J ends lost 6 bases and 8 bases, in that order; junction bases with no gene match: 10. CDR1 is SGHVS, CDR2 FQNEAQ, per germline.

This chain uses TRBV27 with TRBJ2-7; D possibly corresponds to TRBD2 (6 bases). The CDR3 runs 14 residues. Germline-derived CDR1 and CDR2 are MNHEY and SMNVEV (reference sequence). Trimming cost V 5 bases and J 0 bases, with 11 bases left between them. In DNA, the CDR3 is TGTGCCAGCAGTGCGACCGGGAGCTCCTACGAGCAGTACTTC. Translation gives CASSATGSSYEQYF.

The chain couples TRBV5-1 to TRBJ2-7; TRBD2 matches at 7 bases. This CDR3 is 15 amino acids long. Trimming removed 1 base from V and 0 bases from J; junction bases left unmatched: 4. CDR1 is SGHRS and CDR2 is YFSETQ in the germline V gene. The CDR3 DNA reads as TGCGCCAGCAGCTTGTCGGGGGAGGGCTCCTACGAGCAGTACTTC. Translation gives CASSLSGEGSYEQYF.

This clone came up once. CDR3 coding DNA: TGTGCCAGCAGTAGGTCCCCGCCGGGGTTCCAAGAGACCCAGTACTTC. Its protein product is CASSRSPPGFQETQYF. V and J are TRBV2 and TRBJ2-5; D is perhaps TRBD2 (5 bases). The CDR3 is 16 residues long. Germline CDR1 SNHLY, CDR2 FYNNEI. Trimming shortened V by 5 bases and J by 1 base, and 17 bases separated the two germline ends.

J is TRBJ1-2 and V is TRBV19; no firm D call. CDR1 and CDR2 from the germline V gene are LNHDA and SQIVND (reference sequence). The V end lost 3 bases, the J end lost 5 bases, and 19 bases lay between the germline ends. The CDR3 covers 16 residues. CDR3 sequence reads: CASSIGYNPGSYGYTF. CDR3 bases: TGTGCCAGTAGTATCGGGTACAATCCGGGGTCATATGGCTACACCTTC. Filled out from reference TRBV19 and TRBJ1-2, the complete variable domain reads DGGITQSPKYLFRKEGQNVTLSCEQNLNHDAMYWYRQDPGQGLRLIYYSQIVNDFQKGDIAEGYSVSREKKESFPLTVTSAQKNPTAFYLCASSIGYNPGSYGYTFGSGTRLTVV.

Details on this clone: Other DNA sequences in the same sample also yield this CDR3. The gene calls are TRBV9 and TRBJ2-1; D uncertain. The V end was cut by 0 bases, the J end by 8 bases, with 3 bases between. The CDR3 is 11 residues long. In germline, CDR1 is SGDLS, CDR2 YYNGEE. The CDR3 DNA sequence: TGTGCCAGCAGCGTAGCCCATGAGCAGTTCTTC. This codes for CASSVAHEQFF.

J is TRBJ1-3 and V is TRBV28; the D gene is possibly TRBD1 (6 bases). Germline V lookup: CDR1 MDHEN, CDR2 SYDVKM. V shed 4 bases and J shed 4 bases, with 11 bases lying between them. The CDR3 totals 14 residues. For the CDR3, the DNA is TGTGCCAGCAGTTGGGGGGCGAGGGGAAACACCATATATTTT. This sequence encodes CASSWGARGNTIYF.

The rearrangement joins TRBV4-2 to TRBJ2-5, with a tentative D call TRBD1 (6 bases). Per the germline V gene, CDR1 is LGHNA and CDR2 is YNFKEQ. V lost 2 bases and J 1 base, leaving 17 bases between the germline ends. The CDR3 spans 17 residues. The CDR3 nucleotides are TGTGCCAGCAGCCAAAGAGTTGCGGACAGTCGCCAAGAGACCCAGTACTTC. Its protein product is CASSQRVADSRQETQYF.

On this clone itself: Distinct nucleotide sequences in the sample also encode this CDR3. The chain is built from TRBV6-6 and TRBJ2-7; 7 positions agree with TRBD2. V lost 0 bases and J lost 4; bases outside the gene matches: 6. This CDR3 is built from 15 residues. Germline V gene sequence: CDR1 MNHNY, CDR2 SVGAGI (reference sequence). The CDR3 DNA reads TGTGCCAGCAGTTACTCGGAGGGAGGGGAATACGAGCAGTACTTC. Its translation: CASSYSEGGEYEQYF.

The genes are TRBV4-1 and TRBJ1-6; weak D call: TRBD1 (5 bases). Germline-derived CDR1 and CDR2 are MGHRA and YSYEKL. The CDR3 loop spans 15 amino acids. V shed 1 base and J shed 10 bases, with 14 bases lying between them. DNA of the CDR3: TGCGCCAGCAGCCAAGTCATAGGGGCCAACTCACCCCTCCACTTT. This codes for CASSQVIGANSPLHF.